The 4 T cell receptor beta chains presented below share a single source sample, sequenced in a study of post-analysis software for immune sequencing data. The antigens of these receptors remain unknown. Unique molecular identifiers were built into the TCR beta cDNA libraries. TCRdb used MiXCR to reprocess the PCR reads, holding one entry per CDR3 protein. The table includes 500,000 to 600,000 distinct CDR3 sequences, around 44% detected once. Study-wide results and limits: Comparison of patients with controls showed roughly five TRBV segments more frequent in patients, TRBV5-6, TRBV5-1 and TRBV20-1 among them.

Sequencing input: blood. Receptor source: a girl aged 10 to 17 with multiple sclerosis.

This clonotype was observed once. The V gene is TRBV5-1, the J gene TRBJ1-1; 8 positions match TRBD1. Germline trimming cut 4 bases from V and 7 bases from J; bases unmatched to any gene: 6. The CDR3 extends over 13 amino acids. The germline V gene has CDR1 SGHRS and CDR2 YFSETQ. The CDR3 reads CASSVGQGGEAFF. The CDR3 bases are TGCGCCAGCAGCGTCGGACAGGGCGGTGAAGCTTTCTTT.

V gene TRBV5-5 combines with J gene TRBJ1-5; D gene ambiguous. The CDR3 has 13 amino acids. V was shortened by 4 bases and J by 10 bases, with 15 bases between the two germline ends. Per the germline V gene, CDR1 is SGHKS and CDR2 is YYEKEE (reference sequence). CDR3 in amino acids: CASSRGVVEPQHF. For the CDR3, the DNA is TGTGCCAGCAGCCGCGGGGTCGTGGAACCCCAGCATTTT.

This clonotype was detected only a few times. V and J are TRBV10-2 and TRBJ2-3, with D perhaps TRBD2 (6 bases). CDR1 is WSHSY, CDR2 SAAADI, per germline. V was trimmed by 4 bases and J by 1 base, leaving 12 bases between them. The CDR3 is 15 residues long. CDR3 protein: CASSVLALGTDTQYF. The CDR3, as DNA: TGCGCCAGCAGTGTACTAGCTTTGGGCACAGATACGCAGTATTTT.

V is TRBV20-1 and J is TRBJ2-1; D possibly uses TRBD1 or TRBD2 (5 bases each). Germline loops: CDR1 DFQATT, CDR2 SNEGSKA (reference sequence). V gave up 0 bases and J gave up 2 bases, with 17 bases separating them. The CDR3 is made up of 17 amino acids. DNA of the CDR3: TGCAGTGCTAGAGATCGGGGCCGGGGCCATCCCTACAATGAGCAGTTCTTC. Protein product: CSARDRGRGHPYNEQFF.